This T cell receptor (beta chain) was captured by sequencing in a study of T-cell memory formation after mild COVID-19. Study details: For the most part, TCR clusters were specific to one donor.

The table lists this clonotype with a few counts. What it recognizes is unknown. Study results and caveats: Among contracting clones, CD4+ were mainly CM/EM and CD8+ enriched in EMRA. Later expanders leaned toward CD4+, whereas clones contracting from day 15 to 85 were balanced CD4/CD8.

Trimming removed 1 base at V and 5 bases at J, with 12 bases between. The CDR3 has 15 amino acids. Germline V gene lookup returns CDR1 SGHTA and CDR2 FQGNSA. TCRdb fed the 5' RACE reads into MiXCR, producing one record per CDR3 protein. The sample comprises approximately 390,000 distinct CDR3 sequences, 15% to 20% of which are singletons, and 20% to 25% rests with the top ten. The J gene is TRBJ1-5, the V gene TRBV7-2, with D tentatively TRBD1 (5 bases). Sequenced sample: PBMCs or a T cell subset sorted from them (not recorded which). This TCR was sampled from a man aged 18 to 29 who had mild COVID-19 (a few samples of this study predate the infection). Cell type and time point are not known. DNA of the CDR3: TGTGCCAGCAGCTTAGTCGGGACTAACTATCAGCCCCAGCATTTT. Its protein product is CASSLVGTNYQPQHF.